This TCR beta chain originates from a study of blood T cell repertoires in COVID-19. Repertoires were generated with immunoSEQ multiplex PCR, while TCRdb's copy carries only in-frame clones and drops some. The data hold hundreds of thousands of clones, with 86% observed a single time. The CDR3 consists of 14 residues. V lost 10 bases and J 0 bases, leaving 15 bases between the germline ends. Germline loops: CDR1 SNHLY, CDR2 FYNNEI. The chain recombines TRBV2 with TRBJ2-5, with TRBD2 as a possible D gene (6 bases). The specimen was peripheral blood. The origin of this receptor is a woman aged 70 to 79 with COVID-19, enrolled during active disease. CDR3 in DNA: TGTGCCACTTCCCGGGACTTGTACCAAGAGACCCAGTACTTC. It codes for CATSRDLYQETQYF. The full variable domain, in which reference TRBV2 and TRBJ2-5 provide the parts outside the CDR3, is EPEVTQTPSHQVTQMGQEVILRCVPISNHLYFYWYRQILGQKVEFLVSFYNNEISEKSEIFDDQFSVERPDGSNFTLKIRSTKLEDSAMYFCATSRDLYQETQYFGPGTRLLVL.